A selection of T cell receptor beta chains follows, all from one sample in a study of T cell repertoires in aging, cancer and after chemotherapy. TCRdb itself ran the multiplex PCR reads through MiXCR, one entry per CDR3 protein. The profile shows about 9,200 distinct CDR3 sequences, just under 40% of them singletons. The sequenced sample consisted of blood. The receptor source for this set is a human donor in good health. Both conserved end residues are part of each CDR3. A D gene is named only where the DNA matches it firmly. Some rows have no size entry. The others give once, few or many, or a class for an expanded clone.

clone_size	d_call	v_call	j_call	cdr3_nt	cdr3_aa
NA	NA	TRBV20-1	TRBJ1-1	TGCAGTGCTAGTTCCTTCAGGCAGAACACTGAAGCTTTCTTT	CSASSFRQNTEAFF
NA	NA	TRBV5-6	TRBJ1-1	TGCGCCAGCAGCTTGTTCGTCGAGAACACTGAAGCTTTCTTT	CASSLFVENTEAFF
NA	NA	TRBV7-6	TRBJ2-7	TGTGCCAGCAGCTTAGCGGGAGCCCCTTACGAGCAGTACTTC	CASSLAGAPYEQYF
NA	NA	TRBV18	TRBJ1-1	TGTGCCAGCTCACCATCTGCGAACACTGAAGCTTTCTTT	CASSPSANTEAFF
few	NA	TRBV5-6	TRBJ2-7	TGTGCCAGCAGCTTGGGAGTAGCGGCTGCCTACGAGCAGTACTTC	CASSLGVAAAYEQYF
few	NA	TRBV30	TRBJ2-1	TGTGCCTGGAGTGTATTGGGCGGGAATTTCCATGAGCAGTTCTTC	CAWSVLGGNFHEQFF
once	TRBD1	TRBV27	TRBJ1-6	TGTGCCAGCAGTAAGGGGGCTTTCGATTCACCCCTCCACTTT	CASSKGAFDSPLHF
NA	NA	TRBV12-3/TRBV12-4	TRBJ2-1	TGTGCCAGCAGTCCCTGGGGGGGCGGTAAGCAGTTCTTC	CASSPWGGGKQFF
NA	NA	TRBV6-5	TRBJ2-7	TGTGCCAGCAGTTACGCAACCCGAAGGGCGCGCGAGCAGTACTTC	CASSYATRRAREQYF
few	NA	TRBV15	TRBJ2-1	TGTGCCACCAGCAGAGTTGACAGGCGTTTATACAATGAGCAGTTCTTC	CATSRVDRRLYNEQFF
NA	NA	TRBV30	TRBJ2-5	TGTGCCTGTTCCCCTGGGGCGGCTGGGCTAAAAGAGACCCAGTACTTC	CACSPGAAGLKETQYF
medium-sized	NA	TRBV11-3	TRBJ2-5	TGTGCCAGCACCGAATGGGGGACCCAGTACTTC	CASTEWGTQYF
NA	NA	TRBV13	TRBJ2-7	TGTGCCAGCAGCTTCTCGGACTTATCCTACGAGCAGTACTTC	CASSFSDLSYEQYF
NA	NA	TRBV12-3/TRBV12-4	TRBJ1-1	TGTGCCAGCAGTCCTAGGGGCTCTATTATGAACACTGAAGCTTTCTTT	CASSPRGSIMNTEAFF
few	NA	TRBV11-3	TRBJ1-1	TGTGCCAGCAGCCCAATCTCGACGACTGAAGCTTTCTTT	CASSPISTTEAFF
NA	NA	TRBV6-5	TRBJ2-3	TGTGCCAGCGGGGGAGTGGGGGCAGATACGCAGTATTTT	CASGGVGADTQYF
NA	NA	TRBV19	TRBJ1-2	TGTGCCAGCAGAGGATCCCGGGCCGCCGGCCTTGGCTACACCTTC	CASRGSRAAGLGYTF
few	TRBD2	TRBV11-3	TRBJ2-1	TGTGCCAGCAGCTTAATAGCGGGAGCTAACATCAATGAGCAGTTCTTC	CASSLIAGANINEQFF
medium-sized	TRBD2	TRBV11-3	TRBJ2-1	TGTGCCAGCAGCCCCCGGACTAGCGGGGGGGTTGAGCAGTTCTTC	CASSPRTSGGVEQFF
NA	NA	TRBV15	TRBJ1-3	TGTGCCACCAGCAGAGATGGACTGAGAGGAAACACCATATATTTT	CATSRDGLRGNTIYF
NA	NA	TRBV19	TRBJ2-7	TGTGCCAGTAGTACCGGGACCTTCTACGAGCAGTACTTC	CASSTGTFYEQYF
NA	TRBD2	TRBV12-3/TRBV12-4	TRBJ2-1	TGTGCCAGCAACAGCGGGGCTAGCTCCTACAATGAGCAGTTCTTC	CASNSGASSYNEQFF
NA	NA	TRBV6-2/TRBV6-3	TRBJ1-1	TGTGCCAGCAGTAACATACCTGAGGGGCCAGGGGACACTGAAGCTTTCTTT	CASSNIPEGPGDTEAFF
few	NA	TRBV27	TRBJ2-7	TGTGCCAGCAAGTTGTCAGTCGAAACCTACGAGCAGTACTTC	CASKLSVETYEQYF
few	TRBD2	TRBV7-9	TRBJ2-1	TGTGCCAGCAGCTTCGGGACTAGCGACAATGAGCAGTTCTTC	CASSFGTSDNEQFF
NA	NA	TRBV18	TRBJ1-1	TGTGCCAGCTCACGGTTCGGGGGACAACCGAACACTGAAGCTTTCTTT	CASSRFGGQPNTEAFF
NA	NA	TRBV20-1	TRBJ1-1	TGCAGTGCTAGATTTTCTTCGGGATCGAACACTGAAGCTTTCTTT	CSARFSSGSNTEAFF
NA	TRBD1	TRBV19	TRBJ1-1	TGTGCCAGTAGTAGACGGGGACAGGGCCATAAGAGGACTGAAGCTTTCTTT	CASSRRGQGHKRTEAFF
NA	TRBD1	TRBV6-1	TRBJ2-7	TGTGCCAGCAGTGAACCCGGACAGGGTTCCTACGAGCAGTACTTC	CASSEPGQGSYEQYF
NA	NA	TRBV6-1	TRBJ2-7	TGTGCCAGCAGTGTGTCTACGGTTTCCTACGAGCAGTACTTC	CASSVSTVSYEQYF
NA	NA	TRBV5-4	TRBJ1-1	TGTGCCAGCAGCTTGGCGCCCCGGGGAGGGGCGAACACTGAAGCTTTCTTT	CASSLAPRGGANTEAFF
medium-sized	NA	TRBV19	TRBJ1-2	TGTGCCAGTAGTATCAACTATGGCTACACCTTC	CASSINYGYTF
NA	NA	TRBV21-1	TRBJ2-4	TGTGCCACGTACGCGACAGGGAAAAAAAACATTCAGTACTTC	CATYATGKKNIQYF
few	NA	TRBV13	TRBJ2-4	TGTGCCAGCAGGCCACTCTGGGACCCCAAAAACATTCAGTACTTC	CASRPLWDPKNIQYF
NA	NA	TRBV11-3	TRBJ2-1	TGTGCCAGCAGCTCCACGGACCCCTCGACCTACAATGAGCAGTTCTTC	CASSSTDPSTYNEQFF
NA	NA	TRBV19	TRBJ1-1	TGTGCCATCGCGGCGGCCTCGAACACTGAAGCTTTCTTT	CAIAAASNTEAFF
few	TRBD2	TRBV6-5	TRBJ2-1	TGTGCCAGCACAAGCGTTAGCGGGGCCTACAATGAGCAGTTCTTC	CASTSVSGAYNEQFF
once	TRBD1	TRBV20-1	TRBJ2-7	TGCAGTGCTAGACAGGCTCTGGCAGGGGGCTACGAGCAGTACTTC	CSARQALAGGYEQYF
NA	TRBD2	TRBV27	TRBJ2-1	TGTGCCGCGGGGAGACTAGCGGTAGGGGATGAGCAGTTCTTC	CAAGRLAVGDEQFF
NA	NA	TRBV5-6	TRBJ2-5	TGTGCCAGCAATCTCGAAGGGGTCGTTAGAGAGACCCAGTACTTC	CASNLEGVVRETQYF
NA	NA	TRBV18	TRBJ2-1	TGTGCCAGCTCACCACCTGCGACCTTCAGCTCCTACAATGAGCAGTTCTTC	CASSPPATFSSYNEQFF
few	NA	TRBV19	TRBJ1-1	TGTGCCAGTAGTCCAACCGGGGATTCTGAAGCTTTCTTT	CASSPTGDSEAFF
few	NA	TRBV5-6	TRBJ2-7	TGTGCCAGCAGCTTGAAGGCTTACTCCTACGAGCAGTACTTC	CASSLKAYSYEQYF
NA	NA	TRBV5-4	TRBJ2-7	TGCGCCAGCAGCTTGGTATTTTCCGAGCAGTACTTC	CASSLVFSEQYF
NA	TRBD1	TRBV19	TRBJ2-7	TGTGCCAGTAGTAACAGGGGGCTCTACGAGCAGTACTTC	CASSNRGLYEQYF
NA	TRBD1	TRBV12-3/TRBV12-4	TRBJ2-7	TGTGCCAGCAGCCAGGACAGGGTGATTTACGAGCAGTACTTC	CASSQDRVIYEQYF
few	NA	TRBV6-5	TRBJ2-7	TGTGCCAGCAGTTCTTGGGGGACCTACGAGCAGTACTTC	CASSSWGTYEQYF
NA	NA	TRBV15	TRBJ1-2	TGTGCCACCAGCAGAGATCGGGGACACTTAACGGGGGGCTACACCTTC	CATSRDRGHLTGGYTF
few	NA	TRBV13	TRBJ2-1	TGTGCCAGCGCCGAGGGGAGCTCCTACAATGAGCAGTTCTTC	CASAEGSSYNEQFF
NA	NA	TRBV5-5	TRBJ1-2	TGTGCCAGCAGCTTGGCCCCCAACTATGGCTACACCTTC	CASSLAPNYGYTF
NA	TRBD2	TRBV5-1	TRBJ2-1	TGCGCCAGCAGCTTGGGGAGGTGGGCTAGCGGGAGGGACGACAATGAGCAGTTCTTC	CASSLGRWASGRDDNEQFF